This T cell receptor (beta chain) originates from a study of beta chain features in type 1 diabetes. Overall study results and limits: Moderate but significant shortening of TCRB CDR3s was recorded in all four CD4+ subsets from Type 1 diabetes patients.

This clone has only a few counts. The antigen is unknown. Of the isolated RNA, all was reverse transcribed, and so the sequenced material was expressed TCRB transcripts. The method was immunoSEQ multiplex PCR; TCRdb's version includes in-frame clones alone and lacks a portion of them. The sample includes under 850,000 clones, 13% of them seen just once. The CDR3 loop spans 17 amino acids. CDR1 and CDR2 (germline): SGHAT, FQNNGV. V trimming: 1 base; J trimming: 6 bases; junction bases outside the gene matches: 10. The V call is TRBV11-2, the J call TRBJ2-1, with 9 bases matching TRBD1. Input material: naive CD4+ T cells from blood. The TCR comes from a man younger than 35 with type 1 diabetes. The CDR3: CASSLGRRDRAGNEQFF. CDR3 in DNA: TGTGCCAGCAGCTTAGGCAGGCGGGACAGGGCCGGCAATGAGCAGTTCTTC.